What follows are 15 T cell receptor beta chains derived from one specimen sequenced in a study of T cell responses to AZD1222 COVID-19 vaccine. The method was immunoSEQ multiplex PCR; TCRdb's version includes in-frame clones alone and lacks a portion of them. The data contain approximately 160,000 clones, approximately 90% of them singletons. This specimen consisted of peripheral blood, obtained on day 0 of AZD1222 vaccination. The receptors originated from an adult in good health.

The gene calls are TRBV30 and TRBJ1-2, with D possibly being TRBD1 (6 bases). Trimming removed 4 bases from V and 8 bases from J, with 11 bases in between. Per germline, CDR1 GTSNPN and CDR2 SVGIG (reference sequence). This CDR3 spans 11 amino acids. The CDR3 reads CAWNTGWGYTF. In DNA form, the CDR3 reads TGTGCCTGGAACACAGGGTGGGGCTACACCTTC. Combining the CDR3 with reference TRBV30 and TRBJ1-2 gives the whole variable domain SQTIHQWPATLVQPVGSPLSLECTVEGTSNPNLYWYRQAAGRGLQLLFYSVGIGQISSEVPQNLSASRPQDRQFILSSKKLLLSDSGFYLCAWNTGWGYTFGSGTRLTVV.

V and J are TRBV29-1 and TRBJ1-2, with 7 bases identical to TRBD1. CDR3 size: 12 residues. The V gene end was trimmed by 6 bases and the J gene end by 4 bases; junction bases not matched to a gene: 5. Germline V gene data show CDR1 as SQVTM and CDR2 as ANQGSEA. The CDR3 DNA reads as TGCAGCGTCACACAGGGGTCCTATGGCTACACCTTC. Translating it yields CSVTQGSYGYTF. The whole variable domain, remainder taken from reference TRBV29-1 and TRBJ1-2, is SAVISQKPSRDICQRGTSLTIQCQVDSQVTMMFWYRQQPGQSLTLIATANQGSEATYESGFVIDKFPISRPNLTFSTLTVSNMSPEDSSIYLCSVTQGSYGYTFGSGTRLTVV.

The rearrangement uses TRBV27 and TRBJ2-3; D is uncertain. This CDR3 has 13 residues. Trimming cost V 0 bases and J 5 bases, with 6 bases left between them. Germline CDR1 is MNHEY and CDR2 is SMNVEV (reference sequence). In DNA, the CDR3 is TGTGCCAGCAGTTTATCGCTCATAGATACGCAGTATTTT. Translated: CASSLSLIDTQYF.

The chain joins TRBV20-1 to TRBJ2-1; unclear D gene. Germline CDR1 and CDR2: DFQATT and SNEGSKA (reference sequence). With 6 bases removed from V and 4 bases from J, the gap between germline ends came to 7 bases. The CDR3 length is 11 residues. The CDR3 DNA follows: TGCAGTGCGGCCGCATACAATGAGCAGTTCTTC. This gives the protein CSAAAYNEQFF.

Many counts were recorded for this clone. The chain has TRBV4-1 and TRBJ1-4, with TRBD1 matching 9 bases. Germline lookup yields CDR1 MGHRA and CDR2 YSYEKL. CDR3 size: 16 residues. With 0 bases clipped from V and 5 bases from J, the junction kept 4 bases outside the gene matches. The CDR3 is CASSQDRGTGNEKLFF. In DNA, the CDR3 is TGCGCCAGCAGCCAAGATCGAGGGACAGGGAATGAAAAACTGTTTTTT.

Only one count was recorded for this clone. The chain is built from TRBV4-1 and TRBJ1-1, with unresolved D. Trimming stripped 4 bases from V and 1 base from J, with 10 bases between. The germline gives CDR1 MGHRA, CDR2 YSYEKL. The CDR3 contains 14 residues. CDR3 sequence reads: CASSLGRGNTEAFF. In nucleotides, the CDR3 is TGCGCCAGCAGCCTTGGGCGCGGGAACACTGAAGCTTTCTTT.

The J gene is TRBJ1-2, the V gene TRBV12-3 or TRBV12-4, with D possibly TRBD1 on 6 matching bases. The CDR3 covers 12 residues. With 2 bases removed from V and 12 bases from J, the gap between germline ends came to 13 bases. CDR3: CASSLIGGRDTF. CDR3 in DNA: TGTGCCAGCAGTTTAATAGGGGGGCGCGACACCTTC.

This clone came up a few times. The DNA for the CDR3 is TGTGCCAGCAGCTTAGGACCCACCAATGAGCAGTTCTTC. It is translated as CASSLGPTNEQFF. This chain joins TRBV7-3 and TRBJ2-1, with no clear D. Germline V CDR1 and CDR2: SGHTA, FQGTGA. The CDR3 is 13 residues long. The V end lost 2 bases, the J end lost 6 bases, and 8 bases lay between the germline ends.

The chain joins TRBV5-6 to TRBJ1-2, with D possibly being TRBD1 (5 bases). V lost 5 bases and J 4 bases, leaving 18 bases between the germline ends. This CDR3 is 15 amino acids long. Germline CDR1 is SGHDT and CDR2 is YYEEEE. CDR3 DNA sequence: TGTGCCAGCAGGCCTGTCGGGGGATACAGCTATGGCTACACCTTC. Encoded protein: CASRPVGGYSYGYTF.

This sequence joins TRBV24-1 and TRBJ1-2; 12 bases line up with TRBD1. CDR1 KGHDR and CDR2 SFDVKD come from the germline V gene. The CDR3 has 15 amino acids. Trimming at V came to 5 bases and at J to 3 bases, leaving 3 bases not matched to a gene. CDR3 DNA sequence: TGTGCCACCAGTGTCGGGACAGGGGGCCACTATGGCTACACCTTC. Translating it yields CATSVGTGGHYGYTF.

CDR3 sequence reads: CASSSQTLSYEQYF. The CDR3 DNA reads as TGTGCCAGCAGCTCCCAGACACTCTCCTACGAGCAGTACTTC. The chain employs TRBV5-4 and TRBJ2-7, with no clear D. The germline V gene has CDR1 SGHNT and CDR2 YYREEE (reference sequence). V was clipped by 3 bases and J by 0 bases, with 10 bases between them. This CDR3 comprises 14 residues.

J is TRBJ1-5 and V is TRBV6-4; 8 bases match TRBD1. With 5 bases clipped from V and 4 bases from J, the junction kept 7 bases outside the gene matches. Germline CDR1 reads MRHNA; CDR2 reads SNTAGT. CDR3 length: 15 residues. The CDR3 nucleotides read TGTGCCAGCAGTAACCGGGACAGGAAAAATCAGCCCCAGCATTTT. Its translation is CASSNRDRKNQPQHF.

This clone occurred once. The chain uses TRBV13 and TRBJ1-2; D remains unclear. This CDR3 has 12 amino acids. Between the trimmed V and J ends, which lost 3 bases and 8 bases, there was a span of 10 bases. CDR1 is PRHDT and CDR2 is FYEKMQ in the germline V gene (reference sequence). As DNA, the CDR3 is TGTGCCAGCAGCTTCACCGGGAACGGCTACACCTTC. It yields the protein CASSFTGNGYTF.

The chain employs TRBV6-1 and TRBJ1-2; D might be TRBD1 (5 bases). Germline CDR1 is MNHNS and CDR2 is SASEGT. The CDR3 is 16 residues long. Trimming shortened V by 0 bases and J by 3 bases, and 14 bases separated the two germline ends. The CDR3 spells CASSEAGRWGDYGYTF. As DNA, the CDR3 is TGTGCCAGCAGTGAAGCGGGACGGTGGGGGGACTATGGCTACACCTTC.

Here the CDR3 DNA reads TGCAGCGTTGACCACAGGGGTAATGGTGAGCAGTTCTTC. This sequence encodes CSVDHRGNGEQFF. This rearrangement joins TRBV29-1 to TRBJ2-1; 7 bases are shared with TRBD1. The CDR3 has 13 amino acids. Losses at the gene ends were 3 bases for V and 9 bases for J; bases not matched to a gene: 8. In germline, CDR1 is SQVTM, CDR2 ANQGSEA.